This T cell receptor beta chain derives from a study of T-cell reconstitution after alpha-beta-depleted transplantation in children. Regarding this clonotype: Its antigen is not known.

Notes on the study in general: Some patients owed their high day-60 TCRbeta diversity to surviving recipient T cells and thymic progenitors. Newly made T cells mostly supplied T-cell counts and diversity one year after transplant.

TCRbeta library preparation incorporated unique molecular identifiers. TCRdb independently ran MiXCR on the PCR reads; one entry per CDR3 protein. This table holds under 250,000 distinct CDR3 sequences, approximately 19% found once. The CDR3 totals 17 residues. Unmatched junction bases numbered 12, after V lost 2 bases and J lost 5 bases. This receptor was taken from a male patient under 10 years old who had a stem cell transplant for acute lymphoblastic leukemia, so the T cells may come from the graft donor. The source was PBMCs, mostly from graft donor cells, collected 360 days after TCRalphabeta/CD19-depleted stem cell transplant. The V and J genes are TRBV12-3 or TRBV12-4 and TRBJ2-1; 7 positions agree with TRBD2. CDR3 sequence reads: CASSLLSFLADHNEQFF. The CDR3, as DNA: TGTGCCAGCAGTTTACTATCCTTCCTAGCGGATCACAATGAGCAGTTCTTC.